The rows below give T cell receptor beta chains drawn from one sample of a study of blood T cell repertoires in COVID-19. Libraries were prepared by immunoSEQ multiplex PCR; TCRdb keeps only in-frame clonotypes and omits some of them. The sample records some 15,000 clones, around 73% being singletons. Sequencing was done on a sample of peripheral blood. The receptors were gathered from a human donor in a cohort sampled during active COVID-19. Each CDR3 is given with its conserved first and last residue.

CDR3 protein | J gene | V gene
CAWARDNYNEQFF | TRBJ2-1 | TRBV30
CASRGGTGGNTEAFF | TRBJ1-1 | TRBV5-1
CASSVEGTGVTDTQYF | TRBJ2-3 | TRBV9
CASSLTTSTDTQYF | TRBJ2-3 | TRBV27
CASRPLSGGYEQYF | TRBJ2-7 | TRBV27
CASRGEGDTEAFF | TRBJ1-1 | TRBV6-5
CASSLPRRTEKQFF | TRBJ2-1 | TRBV28
CASRTGTNTEAFF | TRBJ1-1 | TRBV6-5
CASSGDRHPEEKLFF | TRBJ1-4 | TRBV19
CASSLALGSGELFF | TRBJ2-2 | TRBV5-1
CASSLGQGMFGAFF | TRBJ1-1 | TRBV4-2
CASSGLGTLGMNTEAFF | TRBJ1-1 | TRBV11-2
CASSQRLAEETQYF | TRBJ2-5 | TRBV28
CASSSRGGLGAGELFF | TRBJ2-2 | TRBV11-3
CASSLVQGTHEQYF | TRBJ2-7 | TRBV27
CASSLSSYEQYF | TRBJ2-7 | TRBV28
CASSPDRVQPQHF | TRBJ1-5 | TRBV11-2
CSARPYTEAFF | TRBJ1-1 | TRBV20-1
CASNREISNQPQHF | TRBJ1-5 | TRBV19
CASSLAVTSGVTDTQYF | TRBJ2-3 | TRBV5-6
CASSLATSNTGELFF | TRBJ2-2 | TRBV7-2
CASSKAGREGGFEETQYF | TRBJ2-5 | TRBV21-1
CASSYSKGQGFDEQFF | TRBJ2-1 | TRBV6-5
CASSLDTRTEAFF | TRBJ1-1 | TRBV7-3
CASSLNKGGGDTNTQYF | TRBJ2-3 | TRBV4-2
CASSGPGGKKYEQYF | TRBJ2-7 | TRBV28
CASSERYTGELFF | TRBJ2-2 | TRBV10-1
CASSKASGYTF | TRBJ1-2 | TRBV3-1/TRBV3-2
CASSQAGPGLPDTQYF | TRBJ2-3 | TRBV4-3
CASSLPRQVNTEAFF | TRBJ1-1 | TRBV2
CASSSWTGILGYTF | TRBJ1-2 | TRBV19
CASSVDAGGLRETQYF | TRBJ2-5 | TRBV9
CATSWGGPNQPQHF | TRBJ1-5 | TRBV15
CAISSILAGGWEQFF | TRBJ2-1 | TRBV10-3
CASSVAGQVEDTQYF | TRBJ2-3 | TRBV28
CASSDRTGGYNEQFF | TRBJ2-1 | TRBV10-2
CSVAGISGANVLTF | TRBJ2-6 | TRBV29-1
CASSIGGTVYGYTF | TRBJ1-2 | TRBV28
CASSVDLAGGPDEQFF | TRBJ2-1 | TRBV9
CASSLIASSGNTIYF | TRBJ1-3 | TRBV7-2
CASRGGQGAYNEQFF | TRBJ2-1 | TRBV6-5
CASFDGTEAFF | TRBJ1-1 | TRBV10-2
CASSPPGTSGANEQFF | TRBJ2-1 | TRBV6-2/TRBV6-3
CASSLTGNTGELFF | TRBJ2-2 | TRBV27
CAISERDNYGYTF | TRBJ1-2 | TRBV10-3
CASSSSGGAYEQYF | TRBJ2-7 | TRBV28
CASSGPSGRAVDEQFF | TRBJ2-1 | TRBV5-1
CASKKLAGVYEQYF | TRBJ2-7 | TRBV6-5